The rows below give T cell receptor beta chains drawn from one sample of a study of T cell repertoires in aging, cancer and after chemotherapy. TCRdb re-called the multiplex PCR reads through MiXCR, storing one row per CDR3 protein. The table records around 10,000 distinct CDR3 sequences, roughly 40% of them present only once. Sequenced: blood. The receptors shown here come from a human donor in good health. Each CDR3 is given with its conserved first and last residue. The D gene is left open where the match is weak. Clone size is given for some rows only: seen once, a few or many times, or a class if the clone is expanded.

-,TRBJ2-7,-,TRBV5-4,CASRPEGAAYEQYF,TGTGCCAGCAGGCCGGAGGGTGCTGCCTACGAGCAGTACTTC
few,TRBJ1-5,-,TRBV19,CASSIGTSSNQPQHF,TGTGCCAGTAGTATAGGGACTTCAAGCAATCAGCCCCAGCATTTT
-,TRBJ1-5,-,TRBV6-1,CASSDNQPQHF,TGTGCCAGCAGTGACAATCAGCCCCAGCATTTT
few,TRBJ1-1,-,TRBV19,CASSNPSELGTEAFF,TGTGCCAGTAGTAATCCCTCCGAACTAGGCACTGAAGCTTTCTTT
few,TRBJ1-3,-,TRBV19,CASSIGGTRGNTIYF,TGTGCCAGTAGTATCGGAGGGACGCGAGGAAACACCATATATTTT
few,TRBJ2-3,TRBD1,TRBV5-4,CASSRTGGKGDTQYF,TGTGCCAGCAGCCGCACAGGGGGCAAAGGGGATACGCAGTATTTT
-,TRBJ2-3,-,TRBV5-6,CASSLGTTDTQYF,TGTGCCAGCAGCTTGGGGACCACAGATACGCAGTATTTT
medium-sized,TRBJ2-2,TRBD1,TRBV29-1,CSVSTGDRGELFF,TGCAGCGTATCGACAGGGGATCGAGGGGAGCTGTTTTTT
-,TRBJ2-5,TRBD1,TRBV5-6,CASRRQGWAETQYF,TGTGCCAGCAGGCGACAGGGTTGGGCAGAGACCCAGTACTTC
once,TRBJ2-1,TRBD2,TRBV28,CASSPMGSGSGSYNEQFF,TGTGCCAGCAGTCCAATGGGGAGCGGGAGTGGGTCCTACAATGAGCAGTTCTTC
few,TRBJ2-1,TRBD2,TRBV29-1,CSARLAGDNEQFF,TGCAGCGCTCGATTAGCGGGAGACAATGAGCAGTTCTTC
few,TRBJ1-5,-,TRBV27,CASSPIRGSNQPQHF,TGTGCCAGCAGTCCCATAAGAGGGAGCAATCAGCCCCAGCATTTT
-,TRBJ2-3,TRBD2,TRBV5-6,CASSRGSGSTDTQYF,TGTGCCAGCAGCCGTGGAAGCGGGAGTACAGATACGCAGTATTTT